This TCR beta chain was obtained from a study of radiotherapy plus CTLA-4 blockade in lung cancer. Study-wide background: An objective response was seen in around 19% of patients, and disease control in about 31%.

Patients had chemo-refractory metastatic non-small-cell lung cancer and received focal radiation plus CTLA-4 blockade that used ipilimumab. General observations from the study: Alongside interferon-beta, early blood T cell clone dynamics were reportedly the best predictor of response. An expansion of tumor-derived TCR clones occurred in blood after radiotherapy plus ipilimumab.

Libraries were prepared by immunoSEQ multiplex PCR; TCRdb keeps only in-frame clonotypes and omits some of them. The table lists around 99,000 clones, 88% of them singletons. With regard to this clone: The antigen is not known.

V gave up 5 bases and J gave up 8 bases; unmatched junction bases: 2. This CDR3 has 12 residues. From germline, CDR1 is SGHNT and CDR2 YENEEA. The chain is built from TRBV11-3 and TRBJ2-1; 8 nucleotides align to TRBD2. The sequenced sample was peripheral blood, obtained from a patient treated with radiotherapy plus ipilimumab. The TCR originated in a human donor with non-small cell lung cancer that progressed on radiotherapy plus ipilimumab. DNA for the CDR3: TGTGCCAGCAGCCGGGGACTAGATGAGCAGTTCTTC. Its protein is CASSRGLDEQFF.